This T cell receptor (beta chain) was profiled in a study of T cells in Graves' hyperthyroidism and ophthalmopathy (dated by TCRdb to between 2018 and 2021). About the full investigation: Peripheral blood was sampled at the time of initial diagnosis, prior to any treatment. To identify TCR V-J signatures that set the groups apart, the researchers used a discovery cohort of more than 95 patients, made up of 40 to 45 with Graves' ophthalmopathy and approximately 57 with stable Graves' hyperthyroidism. An independent validation cohort of 18 to 20 hyperthyroidism patients and approximately 16 patients who later progressed to ophthalmopathy tested prospective prediction of ophthalmopathy. The 75 to 100 discovery patients were divided at random into training and test sets in a 7:3 ratio. In roughly six Graves' hyperthyroidism patients, the study also compared T-cell repertoires from thyroid tissue with T-cell repertoires from blood. Once sampling was done, hyperthyroidism patients were given methimazole at a starting dose of 30 mg daily, whereas ophthalmopathy patients were given high-dose intravenous methylprednisolone. The paper describes TCR Vbeta CDR3 sequencing of 130 to 150 peripheral blood samples, made up of fewer than 50 ophthalmopathy patients, 70 to 75 hyperthyroidism patients and 17 progressor patients.

Stable Graves' hyperthyroidism was defined as the absence of progression to ophthalmopathy over 18 months of follow-up. The hyperthyroidism patients were between 18 and 65 years old and newly diagnosed, with a disease duration of less than 2 months. The study excluded patients with uncontrolled infections, other autoimmune diseases, pregnancy or lactation. Diagnoses were established on the basis of clinical symptoms, serum thyroxine and TRAb, thyroid ultrasound, and orbital computed tomography. PBMCs were isolated from about 10 ml of fresh peripheral blood by Ficoll-Paque density gradient centrifugation. Total RNA was extracted with Trizol reagent, and quality was checked on an Agilent 2100 Bioanalyzer. Concerning this clonotype: Its antigen remains unidentified. Base qualities are not recorded, but no much larger clone differs from it by a single base.

Here V drops 1 base and J drops 1 base, and the junction holds 2 bases not matched to any gene. The CDR3 starts with the cysteine, ends with the phenylalanine, and has 17 residues. Of all the DNA, just the CDR3 is kept, 51 bases in frame from base 1. CDR1 is given as SEHNR and CDR2 as FQNEAQ, both from the germline V gene (reference sequence). Amplification of TCR beta CDR3 regions was carried out from RNA transcripts. For the first round of RT-PCR on the TCR CDR3, the HTBI primer set was used together with the Qiagen OneStep RT-PCR kit. Libraries were constructed in a second round of multiplex PCR, after which size selection and purification were performed. The libraries were sequenced on an Illumina HiSeq2000 using paired-end 100 bp reads. Concerning the study's data processing: SOAPnuke was used to process the raw data, with reads discarded if the reads contained adapters or uncalled bases, had a mean Phred below 15, or lacked an exact constant-primer or identifier match. COPE v1.2.5 was used to merge the high-quality paired reads, and each unique nucleotide sequence was defined as a clonotype. Clonotypes were aligned to IMGT TRBV, TRBD and TRBJ reference segments using MiTCR v1.1. Analysis was restricted to V-J combinations with a frequency above 0.0001, which covered roughly 99% of repertoires. A TCS score was defined as the ratio between F50 (clonal expansion) and ExV (chaos), using BLOSUM62-based TCRdist between CDR3 peptides within each V-J. Welch's t-statistics and random forest reduced 500 to 650 V-J features to about 12, which were used in a naive Bayes classifier (R e1071). In-frame beta chains were kept once TCRdb had trimmed the public reads at Q25 with fastp and called clones with MiXCR. Rows merge per CDR3 protein into single entries with the most common DNA and genes. These V and J calls rely on TCRdb rather than the paper's analysis. This sample comprises about 560,000 distinct CDR3 sequences, approximately 16% of them detected only once. The ten largest account for 15% to 20% of the sample.

The research as a whole found: In validation, progression to ophthalmopathy was predicted by the model with nearly 71% sensitivity and just over 72% specificity, a median of approximately 6.5 months before onset. In cross-validation, a model built on a 13 V-J signature told ophthalmopathy apart from stable hyperthyroidism with roughly 87% sensitivity and 81% to 82% specificity, and in testing the same model reached 80%/75%. Most expanded thyroid clonotypes (frequency above 0.001) were also found in blood, which suggests that blood repertoires may mirror thyroid immune responses. No statistical method was used to set the sample size in advance, and investigators knew the group allocation.

What was sequenced was blood. The clonotype comes from a woman aged 18-29 years with Graves' hyperthyroidism. This sequence uses TRBV7-9 and TRBJ2-5; 14 central bases correspond to TRBD2. Read as DNA, the sequence is TGTGCCAGCAGCTTAGGACTAGCGGGAGGGCCCCAAGAGACCCAGTACTTC. Translation gives CASSLGLAGGPQETQYF. The CDR3 plus the reference TRBV7-9 and TRBJ2-5 genes for the other parts give the full variable domain: DTGVSQNPRHKITKRGQNVTFRCDPISEHNRLYWYRQTLGQGPEFLTYFQNEAQLEKSRLLSDRFSAERPKGSFSTLEIQRTEQGDSAMYLCASSLGLAGGPQETQYFGPGTRLLVL.